These 28 T cell receptor beta chains originate from one sample sequenced in a study of Ad26.COV2.S vaccination and SARS-CoV-2 variants. Treatment meaning: around 19 received Ad26.COV2.S at low or high dose, single or two shots; 5 received placebo; per-sample allocation not given. Sampling was done on day 63 after the first vaccine or placebo injection. Measured with immunoSEQ multiplex PCR; TCRdb has only the in-frame clones, and not every one. The sample holds about 350,000 clones, about 87% seen once. Sequencing used peripheral blood, obtained in a trial of Ad26.COV2.S vaccine versus placebo. These receptors were taken from a person aged 18-60 years who received the Ad26.COV2.S COVID-19 vaccine or a placebo.

This clone was seen many times. The chain has TRBV28 and TRBJ1-5, with D perhaps matching TRBD1 (6 bases). The CDR3 consists of 16 residues. Germline CDR1 and CDR2: MDHEN and SYDVKM. V shed 5 bases and J shed 0 bases, with 14 bases lying between them. Here the CDR3 reads CASSDRGLSSNQPQHF. The DNA of the CDR3 is TGTGCCAGCAGTGATCGGGGGCTCTCTAGCAATCAGCCCCAGCATTTT.

The chain recombines TRBV15 with TRBJ2-7; D may be TRBD2 (5 bases). The germline V gene has CDR1 LNHNV and CDR2 YYDKDF (reference sequence). V dropped 0 bases and J dropped 7 bases, with 13 bases sitting between them. The CDR3 has 14 amino acids. CDR3: CATSRDLAGSEQYF. In DNA, the CDR3 is TGTGCCACCAGCAGAGACTTGGCGGGTTCGGAGCAGTACTTC.

The rearrangement joins TRBV5-4 to TRBJ2-7, with TRBD1 identical over 9 bases. CDR3 size: 15 residues. V lost 5 bases, J lost 1 base, and 7 bases stayed unmatched. Per germline, CDR1 SGHNT and CDR2 YYREEE (reference sequence). CDR3: CASSRPGQGSYEQYF. The CDR3 nucleotides are TGTGCCAGCAGTCGCCCGGGACAGGGATCCTACGAGCAGTACTTC.

The V call is TRBV6-2 or TRBV6-3, the J call TRBJ2-1; maybe TRBD2 (5 bases). This CDR3 spans 14 amino acids. Germline V CDR1 and CDR2: MNHEY, SVGEGT. V was clipped by 4 bases and J by 8 bases, with 15 bases between them. The CDR3 loop reads CASSSTDLSDEQFF. CDR3 coding DNA: TGTGCCAGCAGTTCCACGGACCTTAGCGATGAGCAGTTCTTC.

This clone was detected a few times. The chain is built from TRBV6-2 or TRBV6-3 and TRBJ2-2; D is possibly TRBD1 or TRBD2 (6 bases each). This CDR3 has 16 residues. Trimming stripped 0 bases from V and 1 base from J, with 9 bases between. CDR1 and CDR2 (germline): MNHEY, SVGEGT. The CDR3 nucleotides read TGTGCCAGCAGTTACTCTGGGGGGCTGAACACCGGGGAGCTGTTTTTT. Its protein is CASSYSGGLNTGELFF.

The chain recombines TRBV6-6 with TRBJ2-1; D is possibly TRBD1 or TRBD2 (5 bases each). This CDR3 is built from 16 residues. Looked up from germline, CDR1 is MNHNY and CDR2 is SVGAGI (reference sequence). Trimming shortened V by 6 bases and J by 5 bases, and 20 bases separated the two germline ends. CDR3 in DNA: TGTGCCAGCAGGCTGGGACGCCGCGTTTCTAACAATGAGCAGTTCTTC. Translating it yields CASRLGRRVSNNEQFF.

The chain links TRBV7-6 to TRBJ2-7, with no clear D. Per the germline V gene, CDR1 is SGHVS and CDR2 is FNYEAQ. CDR3 length: 14 residues. V lost 1 base, J lost 3 bases, and 10 bases lay in between. The CDR3 sequence is CASSLGPPDYEQYF. DNA of the CDR3: TGTGCCAGCAGCTTAGGCCCGCCTGACTACGAGCAGTACTTC.

This chain links TRBV5-6 with TRBJ2-7; the D gene is possibly TRBD2 (5 bases). The length of the CDR3 is 13 residues. Germline CDR1 SGHDT, CDR2 YYEEEE. Trimming left V 4 bases short and J 4 bases short, with 12 bases between. The CDR3 sequence: CASSRGLGYEQYF. DNA for the CDR3: TGTGCCAGCAGCCGAGGGTTAGGATACGAGCAGTACTTC.

CDR3 protein: CSVETGGNQPQHF. The CDR3 DNA is TGCAGCGTTGAGACAGGGGGGAATCAGCCCCAGCATTTT. V usage is TRBV29-1 and J usage is TRBJ1-5; TRBD1 matches at 9 bases. The V gene end was trimmed by 3 bases and the J gene end by 4 bases; junction bases not matched to a gene: 1. Looked up from germline, CDR1 is SQVTM and CDR2 is ANQGSEA. This CDR3 region has 13 residues.

The chain recombines TRBV9 with TRBJ2-1, with a weak D call TRBD2 (5 bases). CDR3 length: 11 residues. Trimming shortened V by 2 bases and J by 9 bases, and 6 bases separated the two germline ends. The germline V gene encodes CDR1 SGDLS and CDR2 YYNGEE. The DNA for the CDR3 is TGTGCCAGCAGCGTGGAGGCTGAGCAGTTCTTC. Translation: CASSVEAEQFF.

The CDR3 protein is CASSMFFSGTEKVYGYTF. The CDR3 nucleotides read TGTGCCAGTAGTATGTTCTTTTCGGGGACAGAGAAAGTTTATGGCTACACCTTC. This chain joins TRBV19 and TRBJ1-2, with 7 bases lining up with TRBD1. The CDR3 runs to 18 residues. In germline, CDR1 is LNHDA, CDR2 SQIVND (reference sequence). The V and J ends lost 3 bases and 5 bases, in that order; junction bases with no gene match: 18.

The chain employs TRBV11-3 and TRBJ1-3, with D tentatively TRBD1 (6 bases). CDR1 and CDR2 from the germline V gene are SGHNT and YENEEA. CDR3 size: 15 residues. V was trimmed by 5 bases and J by 0 bases, leaving 11 bases between them. The CDR3 region has the DNA TGTGCCAGCAGCGACGGACAGAACTCTGGAAACACCATATATTTT. It specifies CASSDGQNSGNTIYF.

The chain is built from TRBV4-3 and TRBJ1-6, with 8 bases that match TRBD1. The V and J ends lost 2 bases and 9 bases, in that order; junction bases with no gene match: 9. CDR1 is LGHNA and CDR2 is YSLEER in the germline V gene. CDR3 length: 16 residues. The CDR3 bases are TGCGCCAGCAGCCAATCCCCCGGACAGGGTGCTTCACCCCTCCACTTT. It translates to CASSQSPGQGASPLHF.

This clone has just a few counts. This chain joins TRBV5-6 and TRBJ2-2; the D call may be TRBD1 or TRBD2 (5 bases each). This CDR3 region has 19 residues. Germline V lookup: CDR1 SGHDT, CDR2 YYEEEE. Trimming took 1 base from V and 0 from J, leaving 19 bases between them. CDR3 amino acids: CASSLRGFGGPTNTGELFF. CDR3 coding DNA: TGTGCCAGCAGCTTGCGTGGCTTTGGGGGTCCCACGAACACCGGGGAGCTGTTTTTT.

The chain combines TRBV18 with TRBJ2-7; D is ambiguous. The CDR3 length is 13 residues. V was pared by 2 bases and J by 5 bases, with 10 bases between. Germline V gives CDR1 KGHSH, CDR2 LQKENI. CDR3 coding DNA: TGTGCCAGCTCACCAACACAAGACCACGAGCAGTACTTC. Its protein product is CASSPTQDHEQYF.

CDR3 residues: CASSYSPGAFYGYTF. The CDR3 nucleotides are TGTGCCAGCAGTTACTCTCCGGGGGCGTTTTATGGCTACACCTTC. V usage is TRBV6-5 and J usage is TRBJ1-2, with a possible D match to TRBD1 (6 bases). Germline CDR1 MNHEY, CDR2 SVGAGI. The CDR3 consists of 15 residues. The V end lost 0 bases, the J end lost 5 bases, and 13 bases lay between the germline ends.

This clone came up once. The gene calls are TRBV7-6 and TRBJ2-1; 10 bases align to TRBD1. The CDR3 loop spans 13 amino acids. V was pared by 8 bases and J by 7 bases, with 5 bases of the junction left unmatched. Germline V gene data show CDR1 as SGHVS and CDR2 as FNYEAQ. As DNA, the CDR3 is TGTGCCAGCGGGACAGGGGTAGGGAATGAGCAGTTCTTC. It yields the protein CASGTGVGNEQFF.

The rearrangement links TRBV29-1 to TRBJ2-7; tentatively, D is TRBD1 or TRBD2 (6 bases each). Trimming took off 0 bases at V and 6 bases at J, with 12 bases between the two ends. Germline V gene data show CDR1 as SQVTM and CDR2 as ANQGSEA. The CDR3 runs to 13 residues. CDR3 nucleotides: TGCAGCGTTGAAGATGGGGGGCGCTTCGAGCAGTACTTC. This gives the protein CSVEDGGRFEQYF.

The gene calls are TRBV9 and TRBJ1-2; maybe TRBD1 (6 bases). The germline gives CDR1 SGDLS, CDR2 YYNGEE. This CDR3 contains 15 residues. With 3 bases removed from V and 6 bases from J, the gap between germline ends came to 18 bases. CDR3 sequence: CASSDRQASRNGYTF. CDR3 nucleotides: TGTGCCAGCAGCGACCGACAGGCTTCTAGGAATGGCTACACCTTC.

The chain is built from TRBV2 and TRBJ2-7, with D uncertain. V dropped 6 bases and J dropped 3 bases, with 6 bases sitting between them. This CDR3 has 11 residues. The germline V gene encodes CDR1 SNHLY and CDR2 FYNNEI. The CDR3 nucleotides are TGTGCCAGCAGAAAGGGCTACGAGCAGTACTTC. Translation gives CASRKGYEQYF.

This chain joins TRBV4-3 and TRBJ2-6; TRBD1 agrees at 10 bases. Trimming took 3 bases from V and 3 from J; bases not matched to a gene: 11. CDR3 length: 19 residues. Germline V gene sequence: CDR1 LGHNA, CDR2 YSLEER. The CDR3 loop reads CASSQGTLTGGVGANVLTF. In nucleotides, the CDR3 is TGCGCCAGCAGCCAGGGGACTCTGACAGGGGGCGTTGGGGCCAACGTCCTGACTTTC.

The chain is built from TRBV4-2 and TRBJ1-2; 8 nucleotides align to TRBD1. This CDR3 has 14 amino acids. With 3 bases clipped from V and 2 bases from J, the junction kept 2 bases outside the gene matches. CDR1 and CDR2 from the germline V gene are LGHNA and YNFKEQ. In nucleotides, the CDR3 is TGTGCCAGCAGCCAGGACAGGGCGAACTATGGCTACACCTTC. This gives the protein CASSQDRANYGYTF.

The V and J genes are TRBV11-2 and TRBJ1-2; no definite D call. The CDR3 sequence is 12 residues long. V lost 1 base and J 5 bases, leaving 5 bases between the germline ends. In germline, CDR1 is SGHAT, CDR2 FQNNGV. CDR3 region: CASSLGQYGYTF. The CDR3 DNA reads as TGTGCCAGCAGCTTAGGGCAGTATGGCTACACCTTC.

J is TRBJ2-6 and V is TRBV9, with TRBD2 as a possible D gene (5 bases). V lost 4 bases to trimming and J lost 2 bases, with 7 bases between them. CDR1 is SGDLS, CDR2 YYNGEE, per germline. CDR3 size: 14 residues. This CDR3 is CASSKTTGANVLTF. The DNA for the CDR3 is TGTGCCAGCAGCAAGACTACTGGGGCCAACGTCCTGACTTTC.

This clone was seen more than once but under ten times. The V and J genes are TRBV6-5 and TRBJ2-7; D remains ambiguous. The CDR3 totals 13 residues. Trimming took off 2 bases at V and 3 bases at J, with 8 bases between the two ends. CDR1 and CDR2 (germline): MNHEY, SVGAGI. CDR3: CASSYDLNYEQYF. CDR3 nucleotides: TGTGCCAGCAGTTACGACTTGAACTACGAGCAGTACTTC.

The rearrangement uses TRBV6-5 and TRBJ1-1; D is perhaps TRBD1 (5 bases). The CDR3 runs 15 residues. Germline CDR1 reads MNHEY; CDR2 reads SVGAGI. Deletions cut 5 bases from V and 1 base from J, with 14 bases between. The CDR3 reads CASSPSTRANTEAFF. In nucleotides, the CDR3 is TGTGCCAGCAGTCCCTCGACCAGGGCGAACACTGAAGCTTTCTTT.

This clone was counted between two and nine times. The chain uses TRBV7-8 and TRBJ2-7; 9 bases match TRBD2. CDR3 length: 16 residues. Looked up from germline, CDR1 is SGHVS and CDR2 is FQNEAQ. V dropped 5 bases and J dropped 2; count of bases not matched to a gene: 10. The CDR3 sequence is CASSPGTSFDTYEQYF. As DNA, the CDR3 is TGTGCCAGCAGCCCAGGGACTAGCTTCGACACCTACGAGCAGTACTTC.

The CDR3 DNA reads TGCGCCAGCAGTGATGCCCCTGGTTTACCCTATGGCTACACCTTC. Its protein is CASSDAPGLPYGYTF. The chain is built from TRBV10-2 and TRBJ1-2; D ambiguous. Germline V gives CDR1 WSHSY, CDR2 SAAADI. CDR3 length: 15 amino acids. With 3 bases removed from V and 4 bases from J, the gap between germline ends came to 15 bases.